The 14 T cell receptor beta chains reported below all come from one sample, sequenced in a study of CD4+ T cells in melanoma. Some clones are missing from TCRdb's copy, which holds only in-frame ones; the method was immunoSEQ multiplex PCR. Here the sample spans over 5,500 clones, 50% to 75% being singletons. The sequencing input was cells from a culture (not recorded whether cultured in vitro). The receptors come from a human donor with melanoma.

The chain recombines TRBV19 with TRBJ2-3, with no clear D. V lost 4 bases and J lost 5, with 7 bases in between. The germline gives CDR1 LNHDA, CDR2 SQIVND (reference sequence). The CDR3 covers 12 residues. CDR3 loop: CASSNQGDTQYF. DNA of the CDR3: TGTGCCAGTAGTAATCAAGGAGATACGCAGTATTTT.

This chain connects TRBV28 to TRBJ2-3, with 15 nucleotides matching TRBD2. The CDR3 is 17 amino acids. The germline gives CDR1 MDHEN, CDR2 SYDVKM. Trimming at V came to 3 bases and at J to 9 bases, leaving 10 bases not matched to a gene. The CDR3 reads CASSLGSRTSGGGTQYF. DNA of the CDR3: TGTGCCAGCAGTTTGGGCAGTAGGACTAGCGGGGGGGGGACGCAGTATTTT.

In this sample, this clone is medium-sized (0.01 to 0.1%). J is TRBJ2-2 and V is TRBV5-1, with D uncertain. The length of the CDR3 is 11 residues. The V gene's germline CDR1 is SGHRS and CDR2 YFSETQ. The ends were cut back, 7 bases at V and 3 bases at J, with 4 bases in the middle. The chain's CDR3 is CASQDTGELFF. The CDR3 DNA reads as TGCGCCAGCCAAGACACCGGGGAGCTGTTTTTT.

The CDR3: CASHLQGRGQPQHF. As DNA, the CDR3 is TGTGCCAGTCACCTGCAGGGTCGGGGCCAGCCCCAGCATTTT. The chain combines TRBV19 with TRBJ1-5, with D perhaps TRBD1 (5 bases). Germline lookup yields CDR1 LNHDA and CDR2 SQIVND (reference sequence). The CDR3 is made up of 14 amino acids. Trimming removed 8 bases from V and 7 bases from J, with 18 bases in between.

The genes are TRBV7-9 and TRBJ1-5, with no clear D. The CDR3 loop spans 13 amino acids. In germline, CDR1 is SEHNR, CDR2 FQNEAQ (reference sequence). The ends were cut back, 4 bases at V and 6 bases at J, with 10 bases in the middle. CDR3 protein: CASSSRRGQPQHF. The CDR3 DNA is TGTGCCAGCAGCTCCAGACGGGGTCAGCCCCAGCATTTT.

This clone was picked up a small number of times. The chain joins TRBV5-1 to TRBJ1-2, with 9 bases lining up with TRBD1. The germline V gene has CDR1 SGHRS and CDR2 YFSETQ. Germline trimming cut 0 bases from V and 6 bases from J; bases unmatched to any gene: 3. This CDR3 is built from 14 residues. Here the CDR3 reads CASSLVGQGDGYTF. The CDR3 DNA reads as TGCGCCAGCAGCTTGGTGGGACAGGGAGATGGCTACACCTTC.

This clone was picked up a small number of times. The rearrangement joins TRBV7-9 to TRBJ1-6; maybe TRBD1 (6 bases). Germline CDR1 and CDR2: SEHNR and FQNEAQ (reference sequence). V lost 4 bases to trimming and J lost 7 bases, with 11 bases between them. This CDR3 is 14 amino acids long. The CDR3 sequence is CASSSTGRNSPLHF. As DNA, the CDR3 is TGTGCCAGCAGCTCCACAGGGAGGAATTCACCCCTCCACTTT. Supplemented by reference TRBV7-9 and TRBJ1-6, the full variable domain reads DTGVSQNPRHKITKRGQNVTFRCDPISEHNRLYWYRQTLGQGPEFLTYFQNEAQLEKSRLLSDRFSAERPKGSFSTLEIQRTEQGDSAMYLCASSSTGRNSPLHFGNGTRLTVT.

This chain joins TRBV11-1 and TRBJ1-3; D gene uncertain. Germline CDR1 reads SGHAT; CDR2 reads FQDESV (reference sequence). The CDR3 consists of 12 residues. Trimming stripped 5 bases from V and 8 bases from J, with 10 bases between. The CDR3 protein is CASSKSQDTIYF. CDR3 in DNA: TGTGCCAGCAGCAAAAGCCAGGACACCATATATTTT.

The chain recombines TRBV7-9 with TRBJ1-2, with D unresolved. The germline CDR1 and CDR2 sequences are SEHNR and FQNEAQ (reference sequence). The CDR3 contains 15 residues. Deletions cut 1 base from V and 3 bases from J, with 12 bases between. In DNA, the CDR3 is TGTGCCAGCAGCTTAGGGGAACGGGGATACTATGGCTACACCTTC. It translates to CASSLGERGYYGYTF.

This clone was observed a few times. The chain combines TRBV29-1 with TRBJ2-3; either TRBD1 or TRBD2 may fit D (5 bases each). Germline values: CDR1 SQVTM, CDR2 ANQGSEA. The V end was cut by 7 bases, the J end by 7 bases, with 18 bases between. This CDR3 is built from 13 residues. The DNA for the CDR3 is TGCAGCGCAATAACGGACGGGACGAATACGCAGTATTTT. Its translation: CSAITDGTNTQYF.

CDR3 in amino acids: CASERDRGLYEQYF. CDR3 nucleotide sequence: TGTGCCAGCGAAAGGGACAGGGGGCTATACGAGCAGTACTTC. The chain combines TRBV6-5 with TRBJ2-7; 12 nucleotides match TRBD1. CDR1 is MNHEY and CDR2 is SVGAGI in the germline V gene. After removal of 8 bases from V and 4 bases from J, the junction contained 6 bases not matched to a gene. The CDR3 is made up of 14 amino acids.

The chain links TRBV9 to TRBJ1-3; D perhaps matches TRBD1 (6 bases). The CDR3 totals 12 residues. In germline, CDR1 is SGDLS, CDR2 YYNGEE. Trimming stripped 4 bases from V and 8 bases from J, with 10 bases between. The CDR3 sequence: CASSQQGDTIYF. The CDR3 nucleotides are TGTGCCAGCAGCCAACAGGGTGACACCATATATTTT. Supplemented by reference TRBV9 and TRBJ1-3, the full variable domain reads DSGVTQTPKHLITATGQRVTLRCSPRSGDLSVYWYQQSLDQGLQFLIQYYNGEERAKGNILERFSAQQFPDLHSELNLSSLELGDSALYFCASSQQGDTIYFGEGSWLTVV.

The genes are TRBV6-2 or TRBV6-3 and TRBJ2-5, with 8 bases lining up with TRBD1. J gave up 2 bases and V 6 bases, and 11 bases lay outside the gene matches. Germline values: CDR1 MNHEY, CDR2 SVGEGT. The CDR3 is made up of 16 amino acids. CDR3 loop: CASSTADRDNQETQYF. The DNA of the CDR3 is TGTGCCAGCAGCACCGCGGACAGGGACAATCAAGAGACCCAGTACTTC.

The CDR3: CASSPTAQETQYF. In nucleotides, the CDR3 is TGTGCCAGCAGTCCGACAGCCCAAGAGACCCAGTACTTC. The chain has TRBV28 and TRBJ2-5; D may be TRBD1 (5 bases). The V end was cut by 5 bases, the J end by 1 base, with 8 bases between. Germline CDR1 MDHEN, CDR2 SYDVKM. This CDR3 comprises 13 residues. Using reference TRBV28 and TRBJ2-5 for the parts outside the CDR3, the full variable domain is DVKVTQSSRYLVKRTGEKVFLECVQDMDHENMFWYRQDPGLGLRLIYFSYDVKMKEKGDIPEGYSVSREKKERFSLILESASTNQTSMYLCASSPTAQETQYFGPGTRLLVL.